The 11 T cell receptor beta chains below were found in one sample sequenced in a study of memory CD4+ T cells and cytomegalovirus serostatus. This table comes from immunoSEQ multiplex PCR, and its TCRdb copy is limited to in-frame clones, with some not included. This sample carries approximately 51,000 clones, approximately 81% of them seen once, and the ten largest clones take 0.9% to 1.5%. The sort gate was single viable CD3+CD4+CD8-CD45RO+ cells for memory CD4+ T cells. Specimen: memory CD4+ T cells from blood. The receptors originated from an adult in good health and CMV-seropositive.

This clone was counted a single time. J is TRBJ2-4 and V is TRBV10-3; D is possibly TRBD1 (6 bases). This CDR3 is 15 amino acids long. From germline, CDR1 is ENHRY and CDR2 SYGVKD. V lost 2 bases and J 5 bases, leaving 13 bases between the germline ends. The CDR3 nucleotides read TGTGCCATCAGTGAGATCAAGGGGGACCAAAACATTCAGTACTTC. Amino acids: CAISEIKGDQNIQYF.

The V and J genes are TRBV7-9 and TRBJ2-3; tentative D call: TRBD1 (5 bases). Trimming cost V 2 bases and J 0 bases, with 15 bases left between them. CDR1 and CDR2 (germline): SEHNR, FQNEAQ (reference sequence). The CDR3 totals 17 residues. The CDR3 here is CASSLSLGVDSTDTQYF. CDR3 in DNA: TGTGCCAGCAGCTTATCTTTAGGGGTCGATAGCACAGATACGCAGTATTTT.

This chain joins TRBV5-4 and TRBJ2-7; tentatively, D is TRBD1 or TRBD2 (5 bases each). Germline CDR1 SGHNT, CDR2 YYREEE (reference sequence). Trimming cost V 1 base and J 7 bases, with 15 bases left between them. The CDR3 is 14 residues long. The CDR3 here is CASSLRSDGAEQYF. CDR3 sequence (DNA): TGTGCCAGCAGCTTGCGGTCGGACGGGGCGGAGCAGTACTTC.

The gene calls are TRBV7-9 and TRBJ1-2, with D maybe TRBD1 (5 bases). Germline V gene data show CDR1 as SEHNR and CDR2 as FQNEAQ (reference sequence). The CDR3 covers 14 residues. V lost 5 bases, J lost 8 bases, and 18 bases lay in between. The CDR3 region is CASSAGGGVVGYTF. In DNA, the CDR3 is TGTGCCAGCAGCGCCGGGGGAGGGGTCGTCGGCTACACCTTC.

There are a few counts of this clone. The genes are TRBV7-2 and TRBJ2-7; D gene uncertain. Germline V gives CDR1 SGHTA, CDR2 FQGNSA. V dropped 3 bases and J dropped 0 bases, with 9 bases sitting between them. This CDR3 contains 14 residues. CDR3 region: CASSFYSSSYEQYF. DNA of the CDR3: TGTGCCAGCAGCTTTTACAGCAGCTCCTACGAGCAGTACTTC.

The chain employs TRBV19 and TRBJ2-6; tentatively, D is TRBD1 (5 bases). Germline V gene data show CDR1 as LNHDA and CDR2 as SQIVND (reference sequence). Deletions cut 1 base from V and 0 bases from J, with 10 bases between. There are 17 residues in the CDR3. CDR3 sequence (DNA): TGTGCCAGTAGTATAGTCACAGGCAGCTCTGGGGCCAACGTCCTGACTTTC. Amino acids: CASSIVTGSSGANVLTF.

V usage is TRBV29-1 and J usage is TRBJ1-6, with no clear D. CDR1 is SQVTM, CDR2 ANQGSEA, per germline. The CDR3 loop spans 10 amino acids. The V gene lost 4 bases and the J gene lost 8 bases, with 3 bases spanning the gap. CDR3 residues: CSVGDSPLHF. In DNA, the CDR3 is TGCAGCGTTGGGGATTCACCCCTCCACTTT.

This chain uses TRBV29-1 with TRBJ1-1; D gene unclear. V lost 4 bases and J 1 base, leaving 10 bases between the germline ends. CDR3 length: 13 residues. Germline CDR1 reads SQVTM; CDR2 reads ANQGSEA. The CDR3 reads CSVVEIKNTEAFF. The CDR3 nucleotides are TGCAGCGTTGTCGAGATCAAGAACACTGAAGCTTTCTTT.

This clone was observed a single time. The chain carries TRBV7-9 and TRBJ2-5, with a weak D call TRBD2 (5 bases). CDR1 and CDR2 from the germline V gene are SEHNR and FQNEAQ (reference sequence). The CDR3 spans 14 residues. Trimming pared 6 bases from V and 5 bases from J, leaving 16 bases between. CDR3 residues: CASRSWRQLETQYF. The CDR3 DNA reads TGTGCCAGCAGATCCTGGAGGCAGTTGGAGACCCAGTACTTC.

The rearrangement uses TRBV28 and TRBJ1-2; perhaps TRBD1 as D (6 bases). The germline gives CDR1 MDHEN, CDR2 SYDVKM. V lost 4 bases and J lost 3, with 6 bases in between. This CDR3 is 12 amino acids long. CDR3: CASSSGDYGYTF. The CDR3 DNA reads TGTGCCAGCAGTTCAGGGGACTATGGCTACACCTTC.

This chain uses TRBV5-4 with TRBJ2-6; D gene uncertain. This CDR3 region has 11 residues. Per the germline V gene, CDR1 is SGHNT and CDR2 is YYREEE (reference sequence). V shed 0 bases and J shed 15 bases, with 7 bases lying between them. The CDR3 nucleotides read TGTGCCAGCAGCTTGGATGCCGGCCTGACTTTC. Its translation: CASSLDAGLTF.